This T cell receptor (beta chain) was obtained from a study of lymphopenia after photon versus proton radiotherapy. Study results and caveats: Under photons, naive T cells and diversity fell while effector/memory populations rose. Only patients who died were analyzed for survival; proton advantage is unproven. After lymphocyte nadir, photon-treated repertoires showed oligoclonal expansion, especially CD8+ Temra.

This clone has only one observation. What it recognizes is unknown. Trimming left V 6 bases short and J 0 bases short, with 11 bases between. The CDR3 spans 14 residues. Germline CDR1 reads SGHRS; CDR2 reads YFSETQ. Only in-frame clones appear in the TCRdb table, and some are missing; sequencing was by immunoSEQ multiplex PCR. The sample yields 25,000 to 30,000 clones, roughly 87% seen once. The clonotype originates from a man in his fifties with gastric cancer. This chain joins TRBV5-1 and TRBJ2-3; D is unclear. The sequences come from peripheral blood, collected from a patient treated with photon-based radiotherapy. DNA of the CDR3: TGCGCCAGCAAACAGCTGACTAGCACAGATACGCAGTATTTT. This codes for CASKQLTSTDTQYF.